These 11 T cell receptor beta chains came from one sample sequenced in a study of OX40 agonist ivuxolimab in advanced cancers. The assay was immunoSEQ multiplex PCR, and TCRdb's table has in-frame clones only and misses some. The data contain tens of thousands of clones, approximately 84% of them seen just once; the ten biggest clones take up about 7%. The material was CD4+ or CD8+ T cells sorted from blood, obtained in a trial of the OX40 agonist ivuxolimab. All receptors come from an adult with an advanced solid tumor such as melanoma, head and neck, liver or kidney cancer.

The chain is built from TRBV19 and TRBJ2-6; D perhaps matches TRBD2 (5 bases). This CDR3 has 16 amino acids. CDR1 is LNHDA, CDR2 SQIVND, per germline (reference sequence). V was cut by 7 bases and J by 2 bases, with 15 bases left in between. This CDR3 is CASTGKYTPGANVLTF. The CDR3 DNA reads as TGTGCCAGTACGGGGAAATACACCCCTGGGGCCAACGTCCTGACTTTC.

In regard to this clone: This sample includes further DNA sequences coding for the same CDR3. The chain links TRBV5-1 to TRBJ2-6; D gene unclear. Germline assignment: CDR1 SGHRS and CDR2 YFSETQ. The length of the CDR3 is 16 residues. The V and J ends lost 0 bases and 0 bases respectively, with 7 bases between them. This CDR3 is CASSLVGGSGANVLTF. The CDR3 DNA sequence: TGCGCCAGCAGCTTGGTAGGTGGCTCTGGGGCCAACGTCCTGACTTTC.

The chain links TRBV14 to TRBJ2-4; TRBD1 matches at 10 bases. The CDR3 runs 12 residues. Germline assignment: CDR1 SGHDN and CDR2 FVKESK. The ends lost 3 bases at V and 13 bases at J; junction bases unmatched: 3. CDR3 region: CASSQGQGIQYF. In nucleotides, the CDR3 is TGTGCCAGCAGCCAGGGACAGGGGATACAGTACTTC.

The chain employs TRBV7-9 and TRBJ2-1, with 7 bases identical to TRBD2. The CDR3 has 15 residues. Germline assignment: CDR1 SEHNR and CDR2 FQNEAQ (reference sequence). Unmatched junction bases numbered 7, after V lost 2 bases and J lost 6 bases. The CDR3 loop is CASSLRGGGRNEQFF. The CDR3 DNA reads TGTGCCAGCAGCTTAAGGGGCGGGGGACGCAATGAGCAGTTCTTC.

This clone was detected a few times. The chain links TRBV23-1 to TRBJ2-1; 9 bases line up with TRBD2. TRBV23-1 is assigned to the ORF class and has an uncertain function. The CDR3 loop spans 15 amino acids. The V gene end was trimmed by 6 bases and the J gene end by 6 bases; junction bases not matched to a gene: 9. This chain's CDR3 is CASSPQREVTNEQFF. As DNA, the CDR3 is TGCGCCAGCAGCCCCCAGCGGGAGGTGACCAATGAGCAGTTCTTC.

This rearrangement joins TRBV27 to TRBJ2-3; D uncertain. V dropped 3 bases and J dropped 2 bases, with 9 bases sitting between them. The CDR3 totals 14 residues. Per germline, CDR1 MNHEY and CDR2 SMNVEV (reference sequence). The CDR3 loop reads CASSFSTVTDTQYF. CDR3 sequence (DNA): TGTGCCAGCAGTTTCTCGACCGTCACAGATACGCAGTATTTT.

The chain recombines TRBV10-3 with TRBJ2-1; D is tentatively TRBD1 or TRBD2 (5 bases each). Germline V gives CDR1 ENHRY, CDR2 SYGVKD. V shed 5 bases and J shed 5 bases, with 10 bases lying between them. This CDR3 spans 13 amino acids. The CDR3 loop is CAISRDHNNEQFF. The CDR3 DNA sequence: TGTGCCATCAGTCGGGACCATAACAATGAGCAGTTCTTC.

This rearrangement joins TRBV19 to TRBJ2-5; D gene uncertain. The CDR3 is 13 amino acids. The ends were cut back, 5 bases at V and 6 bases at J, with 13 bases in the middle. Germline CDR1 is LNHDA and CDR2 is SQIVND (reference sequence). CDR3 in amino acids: CASSPTVGKTQYF. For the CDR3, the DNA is TGTGCCAGTAGTCCCACAGTAGGGAAGACCCAGTACTTC.

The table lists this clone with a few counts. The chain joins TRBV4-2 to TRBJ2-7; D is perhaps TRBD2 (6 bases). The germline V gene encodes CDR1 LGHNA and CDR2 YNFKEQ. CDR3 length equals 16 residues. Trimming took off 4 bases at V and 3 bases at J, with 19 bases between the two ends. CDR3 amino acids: CASSRGHGGFIYEQYF. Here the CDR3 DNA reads TGTGCCAGCAGCCGAGGGCACGGGGGTTTTATCTACGAGCAGTACTTC.

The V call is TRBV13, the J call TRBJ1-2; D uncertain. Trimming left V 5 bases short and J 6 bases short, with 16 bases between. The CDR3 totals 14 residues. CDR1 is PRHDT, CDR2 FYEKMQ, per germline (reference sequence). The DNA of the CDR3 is TGTGCCAGCAGCGACCAGGCGGTGGCAGATGGCTACACCTTC. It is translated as CASSDQAVADGYTF.

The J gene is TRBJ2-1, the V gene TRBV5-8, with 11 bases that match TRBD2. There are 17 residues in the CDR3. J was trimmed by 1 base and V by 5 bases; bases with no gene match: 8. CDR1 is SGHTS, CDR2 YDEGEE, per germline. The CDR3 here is CASSPTSGSSSYNEQFF. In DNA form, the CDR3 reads TGTGCCAGCAGTCCCACTAGCGGGAGTTCTTCCTACAATGAGCAGTTCTTC. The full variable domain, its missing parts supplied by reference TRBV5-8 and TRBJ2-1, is EAGVTQSPTHLIKTRGQQATLRCSPISGHTSVYWYQQALGLGLQFLLWYDEGEERNRGNFPPRFSGRQFPNYSSELNVNALELEDSALYLCASSPTSGSSSYNEQFFGPGTRLTVL.